These 23 T cell receptor beta chains were all obtained from the same sample, sequenced in a study of T cells in Graves' hyperthyroidism and ophthalmopathy. Authors of the study amplified TCR beta CDR3 regions from RNA transcripts. First-round RT-PCR targeting the TCR CDR3 was performed with the HTBI primer set. Via MiXCR, TCRdb re-called the multiplex PCR reads, giving one row per CDR3 protein. Of 500,000 to 600,000 distinct CDR3 sequences in the sample, just over 45% were seen once. The material sequenced was peripheral blood or thyroid tissue (not recorded which). Receptor source: a woman between 18 and 29 years old with Graves' hyperthyroidism.

The gene calls are TRBV29-1 and TRBJ1-2, with 7 nucleotides matching TRBD1. After removal of 5 bases from V and 12 bases from J, the junction contained 12 bases not matched to a gene. The CDR3 is made up of 12 amino acids. Per germline, CDR1 SQVTM and CDR2 ANQGSEA. CDR3: CSVRDRRSGNTF. For the CDR3, the DNA is TGCAGCGTTCGGGACAGACGCTCTGGAAACACCTTC.

This clonotype was seen ten or more times. The chain links TRBV18 to TRBJ1-2, with D unresolved. CDR1 and CDR2 from the germline V gene are KGHSH and LQKENI. This CDR3 is built from 13 residues. V was trimmed by 3 bases and J by 6 bases, leaving 11 bases between them. The CDR3 sequence: CASSPKDGHGYTF. In DNA, the CDR3 is TGTGCCAGCTCACCGAAGGATGGCCATGGCTACACCTTC.

This clonotype was recorded many times. This chain joins TRBV20-1 and TRBJ2-5; D is undetermined. The CDR3 covers 12 residues. V shed 2 bases and J shed 3 bases, with 7 bases lying between them. The germline CDR1 and CDR2 sequences are DFQATT and SNEGSKA (reference sequence). The CDR3 bases are TGCAGTGCTAGACAGAAAGAAGAGACCCAGTACTTC. It specifies CSARQKEETQYF.

Turning to this clonotype: It is likely a read error, because the conserved phenylalanine at the end of the CDR3 is missing. No DNA is shown, since the ends of the CDR3 on it are uncertain; the CDR3 is the one TCRdb lists. The rearrangement joins TRBV2 to TRBJ1-1. The CDR3 comprises 9 residues, both ends counted. The germline V gene has CDR1 SNHLY and CDR2 FYNNEI. Here the CDR3 reads CASSSTSGR.

This clonotype occurred a few times. The chain carries TRBV10-1 and TRBJ2-7, with unresolved D. CDR3 length: 10 amino acids. The V and J ends lost 8 bases and 5 bases respectively, with 7 bases between them. CDR1 is WNHNN and CDR2 is SYGVQD in the germline V gene (reference sequence). CDR3 region: CASDGHEQYF. The CDR3, as DNA: TGCGCCAGCGATGGCCACGAGCAGTACTTC.

In this sample, this clonotype turned up many times. The rearrangement joins TRBV3-1 to TRBJ2-5; a possible D gene is TRBD2 (5 bases). The V gene's germline CDR1 is LGHDT and CDR2 YNNKEL (reference sequence). The CDR3 sequence is 14 residues long. Trimming took 4 bases from V and 5 from J, leaving 14 bases between them. The CDR3 reads CASSPWTEEETQYF. CDR3 coding DNA: TGTGCCAGCAGCCCCTGGACTGAAGAGGAGACCCAGTACTTC.

This clonotype appeared many times. DNA for the CDR3: TGTGCCAGCACCCCTGAACAGGGGTTTTCACCCCTCCACTTT. This gives the protein CASTPEQGFSPLHF. The chain recombines TRBV12-3 or TRBV12-4 with TRBJ1-6; 7 bases map to TRBD1. J lost 9 bases, V lost 7 bases, and 9 bases had no gene match. The CDR3 spans 14 residues.

V usage is TRBV15 and J usage is TRBJ1-2, with D unclear. Trimming stripped 3 bases from V and 3 bases from J, with 14 bases between. Germline CDR1 reads LNHNV; CDR2 reads YYDKDF (reference sequence). The CDR3 sequence is 15 residues long. The CDR3 reads CATSRASPGDYGYTF. Here the CDR3 DNA reads TGTGCCACCAGCAGGGCCTCCCCCGGGGACTATGGCTACACCTTC.

This clonotype was observed at least ten times. The genes are TRBV5-1 and TRBJ1-3; TRBD1 is a possible D gene (6 bases). Per the germline V gene, CDR1 is SGHRS and CDR2 is YFSETQ. CDR3 length equals 16 residues. Trimming removed 0 bases at V and 4 bases at J, with 14 bases between. CDR3 sequence (DNA): TGCGCCAGCAGCTTGGCCGGGGGCATCTGGGGAAACACCATATATTTT. Translating it yields CASSLAGGIWGNTIYF.

The rearrangement links TRBV19 to TRBJ1-2; 10 bases agree with TRBD1. CDR3 length equals 15 residues. V lost 5 bases, J lost 2 bases, and 5 bases stayed unmatched. Looked up from germline, CDR1 is LNHDA and CDR2 is SQIVND (reference sequence). CDR3 sequence reads: CASSASGQGNYGYTF. CDR3 nucleotides: TGTGCCAGTAGTGCCTCGGGACAGGGGAACTATGGCTACACCTTC.

As for this clonotype: A much bigger clone sits one base away, suggesting this may be a read error. This sequence joins TRBV4-2 and TRBJ1-3; D is undetermined. The germline V gene encodes CDR1 LGHNA and CDR2 YNFKEQ. V was cut by 0 bases and J by 6 bases, with 12 bases left in between. The CDR3 has 15 amino acids. CDR3: CASSQDWGSENTIYF. The DNA of the CDR3 is TGTGCCAGCAGCCAAGATTGGGGAAGTGAAAACACCATATATTTT.

Only one count was recorded for this clonotype. V and J are TRBV7-7 and TRBJ2-5; 10 bases fit TRBD2. The CDR3 is 17 amino acids. J lost 4 bases, V lost 5 bases, and 13 bases had no gene match. From germline, CDR1 is SSHAT and CDR2 FNYEAQ (reference sequence). This chain's CDR3 is CASSVVLAGVTRETQYF. CDR3 coding DNA: TGTGCCAGCAGCGTTGTTCTAGCGGGAGTTACTCGAGAGACCCAGTACTTC.

A word on this clonotype: Its ends do not fully match the called genes, so a read error is possible. The chain is built from TRBV20-1 and TRBJ2-7; D is unclear. Germline CDR1 reads DFQATT; CDR2 reads SNEGSKA (reference sequence). The CDR3 has 12 residues. Written as DNA, the CDR3 is TGCAGTGTTAGGGCCGGCTACTACGGGCAGTACTTC. Protein product: CSVRAGYYGQYF.

The CDR3 region is CASSYLPDRVNEQYF. The CDR3 coding sequence is TGTGCCAGCAGTTACCTACCGGACAGGGTCAATGAGCAGTACTTC. The chain combines TRBV6-6 with TRBJ2-7, with 8 bases matching TRBD1. The CDR3 has 15 residues. Germline trimming cut 2 bases from V and 7 bases from J; bases unmatched to any gene: 10. Germline V gives CDR1 MNHNY, CDR2 SVGAGI (reference sequence).

The chain links TRBV6-1 to TRBJ1-6; D is possibly TRBD1 (5 bases). The CDR3 has 14 amino acids. Per the germline V gene, CDR1 is MNHNS and CDR2 is SASEGT. V shed 3 bases and J shed 5 bases, with 8 bases lying between them. In DNA, the CDR3 is TGTGCCAGCAGTGATTGGGGGAATAATTCACCCCTCCACTTT. Protein: CASSDWGNNSPLHF.

This clonotype has a single count. The chain is built from TRBV2 and TRBJ2-1; D uncertain. The CDR3 sequence is 14 residues long. CDR1 SNHLY and CDR2 FYNNEI come from the germline V gene. V was cut by 5 bases and J by 5 bases, with 13 bases left in between. The CDR3 loop is CASSLIVGNNEQFF. CDR3 sequence (DNA): TGTGCCAGCAGTTTAATCGTGGGAAACAATGAGCAGTTCTTC.

V is TRBV6-2 or TRBV6-3 and J is TRBJ2-7; tentative D call: TRBD2 (6 bases). The J call may be incorrect, as the DNA end agrees better with TRBJ2-1. Per germline, CDR1 MNHEY and CDR2 SVGEGT. The CDR3 is 14 residues long. CDR3 region: CASSSRLVSDEQFF. The DNA for the CDR3 is TGTGCCAGCAGTTCGCGACTAGTGAGCGATGAGCAGTTCTTC.

This clonotype occurred many times. The rearrangement links TRBV5-6 to TRBJ1-1, with TRBD1 matching over 8 bases. The CDR3 contains 14 residues. Germline assignment: CDR1 SGHDT and CDR2 YYEEEE. After removal of 3 bases from V and 4 bases from J, the junction contained 5 bases not matched to a gene. CDR3 bases: TGTGCCAGCAGCTATCCGACAGGGGCCACTGAAGCTTTCTTT. It is translated as CASSYPTGATEAFF.

The rearrangement joins TRBV29-1 to TRBJ1-1; D gene unclear. The V and J ends lost 3 bases and 10 bases respectively, with 18 bases between them. Germline V lookup: CDR1 SQVTM, CDR2 ANQGSEA. The CDR3 covers 13 residues. The CDR3 is CSVEMDGELGAFF. The CDR3 nucleotides are TGCAGCGTTGAGATGGACGGGGAGCTGGGAGCTTTCTTT.

In its sample, this clonotype was seen many times. This chain connects TRBV7-2 to TRBJ1-2, with TRBD1 identical over 9 bases. CDR1 and CDR2 from the germline V gene are SGHTA and FQGNSA. The V and J ends lost 6 bases and 7 bases, in that order; junction bases with no gene match: 9. The CDR3 is 14 amino acids. The CDR3 region has the DNA TGTGCCAGCAGATCCGGGACAGGGTATACTGGCTACACCTTC. Translation gives CASRSGTGYTGYTF.

Ten or more counts support this clonotype. A junction boundary mismatches the germline segment, possibly from a read error. The chain uses TRBV11-3 and TRBJ1-1; 8 bases are a match to TRBD1. CDR1 SGHNT and CDR2 YENEEA come from the germline V gene. The CDR3 consists of 17 residues. CDR3 amino acids: CASSLDGYRGRNTEVFF. The CDR3 DNA follows: TGTGCCAGCAGCTTAGATGGCTACAGGGGGAGGAACACTGAAGTTTTCTTT.

This clonotype was recorded at least ten times. The chain couples TRBV7-9 to TRBJ1-1, with D perhaps matching TRBD1 (6 bases). Germline V gene sequence: CDR1 SEHNR, CDR2 FQNEAQ (reference sequence). This CDR3 contains 15 residues. Trimming left V 5 bases short and J 13 bases short, with 26 bases between. CDR3 residues: CASSQGGGQHLIGFF. CDR3 nucleotide sequence: TGTGCCAGCAGCCAGGGTGGGGGACAACACCTAATTGGTTTCTTT.

The chain joins TRBV4-2 to TRBJ1-1; D uncertain. This CDR3 is 13 amino acids long. The V gene lost 1 base and the J gene lost 5 bases, with 8 bases spanning the gap. Germline V gene lookup returns CDR1 LGHNA and CDR2 YNFKEQ. Here the CDR3 reads CASSQVPGTEAFF. The CDR3 DNA reads TGTGCCAGCAGCCAAGTTCCGGGGACTGAAGCTTTCTTT.